Following are 29 T cell receptor beta chains from one sample sequenced in a study of T cells after yellow fever vaccination. TCRdb called the 5' RACE reads again in MiXCR, with one record for every CDR3 protein. The sample has around 340,000 distinct CDR3 sequences; approximately 12% are singletons. The sequences come from CD4+ T cells sorted from PBMCs, collected 15 days after the yellow fever booster vaccination. The receptors were gathered from a man between 18 and 29 years old who received the YFV17D yellow fever vaccine.

Only a few counts were recorded for this clonotype. The chain links TRBV6-2 or TRBV6-3 to TRBJ2-5; maybe TRBD2 (5 bases). The V and J ends lost 5 bases and 0 bases respectively, with 10 bases between them. CDR3 size: 14 residues. Germline V gives CDR1 MNHEY, CDR2 SVGEGT. CDR3 bases: TGTGCCAGCAGTCATCAGCGGTACCAAGAGACCCAGTACTTC. Residues: CASSHQRYQETQYF.

This clonotype occurred many times. The chain combines TRBV27 with TRBJ2-7; the match to TRBD2 covers 8 bases. CDR3 size: 13 residues. Germline assignment: CDR1 MNHEY and CDR2 SMNVEV (reference sequence). J was trimmed by 6 bases and V by 8 bases; bases with no gene match: 9. CDR3 sequence (DNA): TGTGCCAGCTTCGGGAGGGTGGGTGGCGAGCAGTACTTC. Translation gives CASFGRVGGEQYF.

In this sample, this clonotype turned up many times. V is TRBV4-2 and J is TRBJ1-5; D uncertain. This CDR3 is 16 amino acids long. Germline values: CDR1 LGHNA, CDR2 YNFKEQ. Trimming took off 2 bases at V and 3 bases at J, with 14 bases between the two ends. In DNA, the CDR3 is TGTGCCAGCAGCCAAACGGCCTCGTTGGTCAATCAGCCCCAGCATTTT. As protein: CASSQTASLVNQPQHF.

V usage is TRBV29-1 and J usage is TRBJ2-3; TRBD2 might be the D (5 bases). The germline CDR1 and CDR2 sequences are SQVTM and ANQGSEA. This CDR3 has 13 amino acids. Trimming took 8 bases from V and 2 from J, leaving 14 bases between them. CDR3 amino acids: CSHGTGNTDTQYF. The DNA for the CDR3 is TGCAGCCATGGCACGGGAAACACAGATACGCAGTATTTT.

The gene calls are TRBV5-1 and TRBJ1-6; D uncertain. The CDR3 extends over 14 amino acids. Germline V gene lookup returns CDR1 SGHRS and CDR2 YFSETQ. Trimming pared 2 bases from V and 7 bases from J, leaving 10 bases between. CDR3 sequence: CASSLRPANSPLHF. The CDR3 region has the DNA TGCGCCAGCAGCTTAAGACCGGCAAATTCACCCCTCCACTTT.

This clonotype has at least ten counts. The gene calls are TRBV2 and TRBJ1-6; D is possibly TRBD1 (6 bases). Deletions cut 6 bases from V and 14 bases from J, with 17 bases between. Germline CDR1 and CDR2: SNHLY and FYNNEI. This CDR3 is 13 amino acids long. The CDR3 bases are TGTGCCAGCAGGGGGGACACCAACCTAGCCCTCCACTTT. Residues: CASRGDTNLALHF. Using reference TRBV2 and TRBJ1-6 for the parts outside the CDR3, the full variable domain is EPEVTQTPSHQVTQMGQEVILRCVPISNHLYFYWYRQILGQKVEFLVSFYNNEISEKSEIFDDQFSVERPDGSNFTLKIRSTKLEDSAMYFCASRGDTNLALHFGNGTRLTVT.

At least ten counts were recorded for this clonotype. This chain connects TRBV5-5 to TRBJ2-7, with 7 bases identical to TRBD2. CDR1 and CDR2 (germline): SGHKS, YYEKEE (reference sequence). Germline trimming cut 6 bases from V and 3 bases from J; bases unmatched to any gene: 15. There are 16 residues in the CDR3. CDR3 nucleotides: TGTGCCAGCACCCTTATCGCGGCGGCGGGGGACTACGAGCAGTACTTC. The encoded protein is CASTLIAAAGDYEQYF. Based on the CDR3 plus reference TRBV5-5 and TRBJ2-7, the full variable domain is DAGVTQSPTHLIKTRGQQVTLRCSPISGHKSVSWYQQVLGQGPQFIFQYYEKEERGRGNFPDRFSARQFPNYSSELNVNALLLGDSALYLCASTLIAAAGDYEQYFGPGTRLTVT.

In this sample, this clonotype turned up many times. J is TRBJ2-1 and V is TRBV19, with 7 bases that match TRBD1. From germline, CDR1 is LNHDA and CDR2 SQIVND (reference sequence). The CDR3 runs 12 residues. V dropped 5 bases and J dropped 16; count of bases not matched to a gene: 11. CDR3 coding DNA: TGTGCCAGTAGTCTAAACAGGGGCGCCGTCTTCTTC. This codes for CASSLNRGAVFF.

The chain joins TRBV9 to TRBJ1-6, with TRBD1 identical over 7 bases. With 3 bases clipped from V and 11 bases from J, the junction kept 8 bases outside the gene matches. The length of the CDR3 is 14 residues. CDR1 is SGDLS and CDR2 is YYNGEE in the germline V gene. CDR3 DNA: TGTGCCAGCAGCGCAGGGGGGAGCCGGGCACCCCTCCACTTT. This gives the protein CASSAGGSRAPLHF.

This clonotype came up a few times. V usage is TRBV6-5 and J usage is TRBJ1-1; TRBD1 might be the D (6 bases). CDR3 length: 15 residues. V was cut by 7 bases and J by 5 bases, with 20 bases left in between. From germline, CDR1 is MNHEY and CDR2 SVGAGI. This CDR3 is CASTRRQGRNTEAFF. The CDR3 coding sequence is TGTGCCAGCACCCGCCGCCAGGGGCGTAATACTGAAGCTTTCTTT.

The sample holds many counts of this clonotype. The rearrangement joins TRBV20-1 to TRBJ2-7, with TRBD1 matching over 7 bases. The length of the CDR3 is 14 residues. From germline, CDR1 is DFQATT and CDR2 SNEGSKA (reference sequence). The V gene end was trimmed by 2 bases and the J gene end by 6 bases; junction bases not matched to a gene: 10. The CDR3 is CSARPPNRGPEQYF. For the CDR3, the DNA is TGCAGTGCTAGACCCCCTAACAGGGGTCCCGAGCAGTACTTC.

V usage is TRBV9 and J usage is TRBJ1-2; 7 nucleotides agree with TRBD1. The CDR3 extends over 15 amino acids. With 8 bases clipped from V and 1 base from J, the junction kept 11 bases outside the gene matches. Germline-derived CDR1 and CDR2 are SGDLS and YYNGEE. The CDR3 spells CASTLAGGSNYGYTF. In nucleotides, the CDR3 is TGTGCCAGTACCTTGGCAGGGGGAAGTAACTATGGCTACACCTTC.

The gene calls are TRBV7-9 and TRBJ1-1, with D maybe TRBD1 (5 bases). V was trimmed by 4 bases and J by 8 bases, leaving 8 bases between them. The CDR3 runs 11 residues. Looked up from germline, CDR1 is SEHNR and CDR2 is FQNEAQ (reference sequence). DNA of the CDR3: TGTGCCAGCAGCTCCAGGGTCGAAGCTTTCTTT. The encoded protein is CASSSRVEAFF.

The table lists this clonotype with many counts. The genes are TRBV20-1 and TRBJ1-5; 8 bases map to TRBD1. CDR1 is DFQATT and CDR2 is SNEGSKA in the germline V gene (reference sequence). CDR3 length: 14 amino acids. Trimming at V came to 0 bases and at J to 5 bases, leaving 3 bases not matched to a gene. The CDR3, as DNA: TGCAGTGCTAGAGAACAGGGGGAGGATCAGCCCCAGCATTTT. Translating it yields CSAREQGEDQPQHF.

This clonotype has only a few counts. V is TRBV6-1 and J is TRBJ1-1, with D hard to call. The germline V and J ends were trimmed by 8 bases and 5 bases, with 21 bases remaining between them. This CDR3 contains 15 residues. From germline, CDR1 is MNHNS and CDR2 SASEGT. The CDR3 loop reads CASSSPWESRTEAFF. CDR3 bases: TGTGCCAGCTCCTCTCCGTGGGAGTCTCGAACTGAAGCTTTCTTT.

This sequence joins TRBV28 and TRBJ2-3, with 7 positions matching TRBD2. V was clipped by 5 bases and J by 8 bases; unmatched bases: 7. The CDR3 contains 13 residues. The V gene's germline CDR1 is MDHEN and CDR2 SYDVKM. The CDR3 spells CASSLEAGSTQYF. The DNA of the CDR3 is TGTGCCAGCAGTCTGGAAGCGGGGTCTACGCAGTATTTT.

The gene calls are TRBV20-1 and TRBJ2-7; D may be TRBD2 (5 bases). CDR1 and CDR2 (germline): DFQATT, SNEGSKA (reference sequence). The CDR3 runs 12 residues. Trimming removed 5 bases from V and 5 bases from J, with 13 bases in between. For the CDR3, the DNA is TGCAGTGCTTCGTCCCCCGGGAACGAGCAGTACTTC. Its protein is CSASSPGNEQYF.

The chain's CDR3 is CASSYPGGSDTEAFF. CDR3 coding DNA: TGTGCCAGCAGTTACCCGGGGGGCTCGGACACTGAAGCTTTCTTT. The chain employs TRBV6-6 and TRBJ1-1; D is perhaps TRBD1 (6 bases). CDR3 length equals 15 residues. The germline gives CDR1 MNHNY, CDR2 SVGAGI (reference sequence). Trimming left V 2 bases short and J 3 bases short, with 13 bases between.

There are a few counts of this clonotype. The chain has TRBV6-5 and TRBJ1-2; weak D call: TRBD1 (5 bases). Germline CDR1 is MNHEY and CDR2 is SVGAGI. The CDR3 covers 13 residues. V lost 2 bases to trimming and J lost 5 bases, with 9 bases between them. CDR3 in DNA: TGTGCCAGCAGTTACGGGTCAGGGTATGGCTACACCTTC. It specifies CASSYGSGYGYTF.

The V and J genes are TRBV19 and TRBJ2-1; TRBD2 aligns across 9 bases. From germline, CDR1 is LNHDA and CDR2 SQIVND (reference sequence). This CDR3 has 18 amino acids. V shed 3 bases, J shed 0 bases, and the junction held 9 bases outside the gene matches. The CDR3 DNA sequence: TGTGCCAGTAGTATCGTACTAGCGGGTCCAAGCTCCTACAATGAGCAGTTCTTC. Translation: CASSIVLAGPSSYNEQFF.

This clonotype appeared many times. The V gene is TRBV20-1, the J gene TRBJ2-6; no clear D. There are 13 residues in the CDR3. Trimming left V 6 bases short and J 4 bases short, with 10 bases between. Germline CDR1 and CDR2: DFQATT and SNEGSKA (reference sequence). The CDR3 sequence: CSAPLEGANVLTF. CDR3 coding DNA: TGCAGTGCCCCGCTGGAGGGGGCCAACGTCCTGACTTTC.

The gene calls are TRBV7-9 and TRBJ1-5, with D possibly matching TRBD1 (6 bases). V lost 5 bases and J 0 bases, leaving 20 bases between the germline ends. From germline, CDR1 is SEHNR and CDR2 FQNEAQ (reference sequence). The CDR3 covers 18 residues. The CDR3 protein is CASSLGITGSDSNQPQHF. The CDR3 nucleotides are TGTGCCAGCAGCCTGGGGATTACAGGGTCCGATAGCAATCAGCCCCAGCATTTT. Looking up the rest from reference TRBV7-9 and TRBJ1-5 gives the full variable domain: DTGVSQNPRHKITKRGQNVTFRCDPISEHNRLYWYRQTLGQGPEFLTYFQNEAQLEKSRLLSDRFSAERPKGSFSTLEIQRTEQGDSAMYLCASSLGITGSDSNQPQHFGDGTRLSIL.

In regard to this clonotype: Sequence at one end of the junction differs from germline and may be a read error. V usage is TRBV7-6 and J usage is TRBJ2-5; TRBD2 aligns across 11 bases. This CDR3 region has 15 residues. Germline V CDR1 and CDR2: SGHVS, FNYEAQ. CDR3 protein: CASSLAGGRQETQYF. CDR3 DNA sequence: TGTGCCAGCAGTTTAGCGGGGGGGCGACAGGAGACCCAGTACTTC.

This clonotype has ten or more counts. This chain links TRBV24-1 with TRBJ2-1; a possible D gene is TRBD1 (6 bases). This CDR3 has 13 residues. Germline V gene lookup returns CDR1 KGHDR and CDR2 SFDVKD. Trimming stripped 7 bases from V and 1 base from J, with 7 bases between. Here the CDR3 reads CATRDSSYNEQFF. CDR3 nucleotide sequence: TGTGCCACCAGGGACAGTTCCTACAATGAGCAGTTCTTC.

About this clonotype itself: A read error is possible here, since a much larger clone lies one base away. This chain connects TRBV6-1 to TRBJ2-1; possible D gene TRBD1, 5 bases. The V gene's germline CDR1 is MNHNS and CDR2 SASEGT. With 3 bases removed from V and 8 bases from J, the gap between germline ends came to 17 bases. The CDR3 covers 15 residues. The CDR3 region has the DNA TGTGCCAGCAGTGATGTGAGAAAAGGACACTATGAGCAGTTCTTC. As protein: CASSDVRKGHYEQFF.

V is TRBV5-8 and J is TRBJ2-1; D not resolved. With 2 bases removed from V and 2 bases from J, the gap between germline ends came to 11 bases. The CDR3 length is 15 residues. Germline CDR1 and CDR2: SGHTS and YDEGEE. The CDR3 DNA sequence: TGTGCCAGCAGCTTTGATTACAACCCCTACAATGAGCAGTTCTTC. This sequence encodes CASSFDYNPYNEQFF.

This clonotype has just a few counts. The chain recombines TRBV6-2 or TRBV6-3 with TRBJ1-6; D ambiguous. Trimming removed 0 bases at V and 0 bases at J, with 9 bases between. Germline loops: CDR1 MNHEY, CDR2 SVGEGT. This CDR3 has 17 residues. This CDR3 is CASSYSGRSSYNSPLHF. DNA of the CDR3: TGTGCCAGCAGTTACTCGGGGAGGAGCTCCTATAATTCACCCCTCCACTTT.

This clonotype has just a few counts. J is TRBJ1-3 and V is TRBV6-6; D gene unclear. Germline assignment: CDR1 MNHNY and CDR2 SVGAGI (reference sequence). CDR3 length: 15 amino acids. V shed 0 bases and J shed 3 bases, with 9 bases lying between them. The CDR3 DNA sequence: TGTGCCAGCAGTTACTCTGGTACCAATGGAAACACCATATATTTT. Translation: CASSYSGTNGNTIYF.

This rearrangement joins TRBV2 to TRBJ2-7, with 8 positions matching TRBD2. The J segment lost 3 bases and the V segment lost 3 bases, leaving 13 bases of the junction unmatched. Germline values: CDR1 SNHLY, CDR2 FYNNEI. This CDR3 spans 17 amino acids. CDR3 protein: CASSDTGLAPIGYEQYF. The DNA of the CDR3 is TGTGCCAGCAGTGATACTGGACTAGCCCCCATAGGCTACGAGCAGTACTTC.